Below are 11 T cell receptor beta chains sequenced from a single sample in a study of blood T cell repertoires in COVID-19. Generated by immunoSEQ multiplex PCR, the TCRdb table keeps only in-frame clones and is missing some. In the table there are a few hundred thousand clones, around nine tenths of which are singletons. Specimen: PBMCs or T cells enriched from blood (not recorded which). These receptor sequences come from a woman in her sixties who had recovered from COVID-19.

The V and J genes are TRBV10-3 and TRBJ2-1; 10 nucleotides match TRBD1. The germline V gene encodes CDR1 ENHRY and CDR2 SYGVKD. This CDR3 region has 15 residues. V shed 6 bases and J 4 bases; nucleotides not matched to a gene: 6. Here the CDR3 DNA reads TGTGCCATCAGGGCCGGGACAGGGGTATACAATGAGCAGTTCTTC. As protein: CAIRAGTGVYNEQFF.

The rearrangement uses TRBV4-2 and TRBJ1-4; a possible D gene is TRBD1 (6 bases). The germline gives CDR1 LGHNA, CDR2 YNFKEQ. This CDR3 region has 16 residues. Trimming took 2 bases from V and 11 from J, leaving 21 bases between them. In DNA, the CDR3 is TGTGCCAGCAGCCAACTCCCCGGCCTAGATCAGGGGAAACTGTTTTTT. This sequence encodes CASSQLPGLDQGKLFF.

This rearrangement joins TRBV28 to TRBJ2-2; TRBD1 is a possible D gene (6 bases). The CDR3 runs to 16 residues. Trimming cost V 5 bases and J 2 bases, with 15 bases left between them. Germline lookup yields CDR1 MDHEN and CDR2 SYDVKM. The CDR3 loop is CASSPVGRGNTGELFF. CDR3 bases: TGTGCCAGCAGTCCTGTGGGCAGGGGAAACACCGGGGAGCTGTTTTTT.

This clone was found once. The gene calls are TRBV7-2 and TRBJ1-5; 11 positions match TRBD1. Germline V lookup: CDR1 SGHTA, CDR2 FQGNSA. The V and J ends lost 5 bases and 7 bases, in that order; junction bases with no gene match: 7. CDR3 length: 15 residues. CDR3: CASSVGTGGLQPQHF. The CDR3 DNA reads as TGTGCCAGCAGCGTAGGGACAGGGGGTCTGCAGCCCCAGCATTTT.

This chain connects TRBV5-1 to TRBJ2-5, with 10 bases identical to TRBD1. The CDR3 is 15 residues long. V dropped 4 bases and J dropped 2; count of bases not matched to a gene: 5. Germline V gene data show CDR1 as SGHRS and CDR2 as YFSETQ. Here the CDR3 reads CASSPGQGFQETQYF. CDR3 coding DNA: TGCGCCAGCAGCCCGGGACAGGGGTTTCAAGAGACCCAGTACTTC.

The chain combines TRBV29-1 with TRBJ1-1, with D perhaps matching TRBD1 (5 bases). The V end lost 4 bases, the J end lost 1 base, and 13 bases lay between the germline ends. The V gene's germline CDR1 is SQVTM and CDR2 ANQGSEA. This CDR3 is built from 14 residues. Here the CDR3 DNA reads TGCAGCGTTGGGCGGGGGGTTAGGAACACTGAAGCTTTCTTT. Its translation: CSVGRGVRNTEAFF.

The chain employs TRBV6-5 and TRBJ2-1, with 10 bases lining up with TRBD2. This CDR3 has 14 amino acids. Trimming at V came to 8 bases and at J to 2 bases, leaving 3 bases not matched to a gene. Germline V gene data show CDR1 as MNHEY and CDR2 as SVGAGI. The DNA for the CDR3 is TGTGCCAGCGGAAGCGGGGGGGCCTACAATGAGCAGTTCTTC. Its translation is CASGSGGAYNEQFF.

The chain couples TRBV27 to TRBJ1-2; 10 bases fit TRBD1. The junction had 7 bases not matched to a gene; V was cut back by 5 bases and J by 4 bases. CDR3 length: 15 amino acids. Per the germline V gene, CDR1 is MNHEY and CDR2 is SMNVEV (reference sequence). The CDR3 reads CASSPTGGVLYGYTF. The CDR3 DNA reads TGTGCCAGCAGTCCGACAGGGGGCGTGCTCTATGGCTACACCTTC.

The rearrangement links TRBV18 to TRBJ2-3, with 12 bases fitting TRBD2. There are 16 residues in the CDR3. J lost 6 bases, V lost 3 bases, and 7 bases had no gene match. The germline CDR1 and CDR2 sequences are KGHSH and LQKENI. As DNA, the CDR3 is TGTGCCAGCTCACCTGCCGGGACTAGCGGGCTGGATACGCAGTATTTT. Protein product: CASSPAGTSGLDTQYF.

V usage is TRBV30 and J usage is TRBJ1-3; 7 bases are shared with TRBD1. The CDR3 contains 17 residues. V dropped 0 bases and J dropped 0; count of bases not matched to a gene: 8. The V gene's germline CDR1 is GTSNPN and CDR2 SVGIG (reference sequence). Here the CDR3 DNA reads TGTGCCTGGAGTGTACGAAGGACAGGATCCTCTGGAAACACCATATATTTT. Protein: CAWSVRRTGSSGNTIYF. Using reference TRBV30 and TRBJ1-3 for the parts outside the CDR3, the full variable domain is SQTIHQWPATLVQPVGSPLSLECTVEGTSNPNLYWYRQAAGRGLQLLFYSVGIGQISSEVPQNLSASRPQDRQFILSSKKLLLSDSGFYLCAWSVRRTGSSGNTIYFGEGSWLTVV.

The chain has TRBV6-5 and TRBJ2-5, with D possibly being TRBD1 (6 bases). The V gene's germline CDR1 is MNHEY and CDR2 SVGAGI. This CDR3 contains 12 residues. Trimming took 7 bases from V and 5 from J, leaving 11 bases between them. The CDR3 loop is CASKRQEETQYF. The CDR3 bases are TGTGCCAGCAAAAGACAGGAGGAGACCCAGTACTTC.